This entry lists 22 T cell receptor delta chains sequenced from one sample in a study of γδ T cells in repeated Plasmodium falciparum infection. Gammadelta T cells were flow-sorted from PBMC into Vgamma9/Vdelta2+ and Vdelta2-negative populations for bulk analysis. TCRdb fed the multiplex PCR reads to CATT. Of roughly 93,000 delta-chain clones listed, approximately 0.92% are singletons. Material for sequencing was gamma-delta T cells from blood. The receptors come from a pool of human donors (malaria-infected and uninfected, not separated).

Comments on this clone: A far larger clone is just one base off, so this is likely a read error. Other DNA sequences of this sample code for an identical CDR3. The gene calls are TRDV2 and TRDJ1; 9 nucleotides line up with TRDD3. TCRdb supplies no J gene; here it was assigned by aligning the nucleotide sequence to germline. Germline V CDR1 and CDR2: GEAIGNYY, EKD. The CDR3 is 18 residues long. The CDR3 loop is CACDTLVTGGPYTDKLIF. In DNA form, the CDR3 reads TGTGCTTGTGACACCCTTGTTACTGGGGGACCTTACACCGATAAACTCATCTTT.

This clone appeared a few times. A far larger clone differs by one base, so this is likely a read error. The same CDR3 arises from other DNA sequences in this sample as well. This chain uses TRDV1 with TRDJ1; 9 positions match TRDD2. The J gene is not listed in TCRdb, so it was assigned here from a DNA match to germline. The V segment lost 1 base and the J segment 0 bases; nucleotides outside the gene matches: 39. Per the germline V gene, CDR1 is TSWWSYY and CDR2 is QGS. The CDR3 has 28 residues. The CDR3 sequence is CALGEPLVPSYVPRNLRLGPPYTDKLIF. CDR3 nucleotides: TGTGCTCTTGGGGAACCCCTGGTACCTTCCTACGTTCCCCGAAACCTCCGCCTGGGCCCCCCATACACCGATAAACTCATCTTT.

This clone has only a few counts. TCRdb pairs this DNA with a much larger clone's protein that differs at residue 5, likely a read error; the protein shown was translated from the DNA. The CDR3 DNA reads TGTGCCTGTGACTCCGGGGGATACGGCTACACCGATAAACTCATCTTT. As protein: CACDSGGYGYTDKLIF. J is TRDJ1 and V is TRDV2; 10 nucleotides align to TRDD3. TCRdb does not report a J gene; here it was assigned by matching the DNA to germline references. The trim removed 3 bases at V and 0 bases at J, leaving 6 bases unmatched. This CDR3 is 16 amino acids long. Germline CDR1 GEAIGNYY, CDR2 EKD.

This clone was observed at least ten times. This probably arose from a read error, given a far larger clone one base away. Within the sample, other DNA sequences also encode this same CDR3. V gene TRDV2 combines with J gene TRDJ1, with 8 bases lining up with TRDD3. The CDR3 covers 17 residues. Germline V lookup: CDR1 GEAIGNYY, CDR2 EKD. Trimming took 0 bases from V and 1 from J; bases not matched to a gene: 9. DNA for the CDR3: TGTGCCTGTGACACCGTGACTGGGGGCCCGCCCACCGATAAACTCATCTTT. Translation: CACDTVTGGPPTDKLIF.

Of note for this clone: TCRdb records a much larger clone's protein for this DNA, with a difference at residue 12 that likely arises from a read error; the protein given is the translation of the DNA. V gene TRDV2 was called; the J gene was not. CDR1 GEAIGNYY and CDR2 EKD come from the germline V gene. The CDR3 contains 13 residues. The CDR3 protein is CACDTGGTDKLTF. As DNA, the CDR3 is TGTGCCTGTGACACCGGAGGTACCGATAAACTCACCTTT.

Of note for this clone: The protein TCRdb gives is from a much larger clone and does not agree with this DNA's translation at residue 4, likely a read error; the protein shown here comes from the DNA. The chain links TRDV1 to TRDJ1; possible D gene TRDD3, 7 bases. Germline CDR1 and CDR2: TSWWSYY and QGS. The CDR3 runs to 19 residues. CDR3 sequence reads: CALRDPYPTAWGYTDKLIF. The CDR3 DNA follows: TGTGCTCTTAGGGACCCCTATCCTACAGCCTGGGGGTACACCGATAAACTCATCTTT.

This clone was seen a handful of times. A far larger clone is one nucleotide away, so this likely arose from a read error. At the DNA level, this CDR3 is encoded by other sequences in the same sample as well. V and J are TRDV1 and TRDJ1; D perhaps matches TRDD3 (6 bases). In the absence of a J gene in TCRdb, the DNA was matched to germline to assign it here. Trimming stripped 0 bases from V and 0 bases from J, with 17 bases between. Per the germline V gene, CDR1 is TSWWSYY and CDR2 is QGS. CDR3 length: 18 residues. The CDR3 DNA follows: TGTGCTCTTGGGGAACTTCGCCCAATCTGGGGTTACACCGATAAACTCATCTTT. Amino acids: CALGELRPIWGYTDKLIF.

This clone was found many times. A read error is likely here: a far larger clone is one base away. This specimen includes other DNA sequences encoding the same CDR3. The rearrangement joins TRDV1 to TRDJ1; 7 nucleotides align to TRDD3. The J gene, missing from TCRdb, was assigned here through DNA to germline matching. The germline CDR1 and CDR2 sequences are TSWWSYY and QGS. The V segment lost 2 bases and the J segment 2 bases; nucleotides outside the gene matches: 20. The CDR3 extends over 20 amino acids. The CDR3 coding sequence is TGTGCTCTTGGGGAAGTTATCTACGGGAGGGATACAAGGTGGACCGATAAACTCATCTTT. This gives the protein CALGEVIYGRDTRWTDKLIF.

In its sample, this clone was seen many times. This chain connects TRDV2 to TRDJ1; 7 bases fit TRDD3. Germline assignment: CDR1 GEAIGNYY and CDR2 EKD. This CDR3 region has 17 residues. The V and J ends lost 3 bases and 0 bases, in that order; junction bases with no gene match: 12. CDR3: CACDDRVGGQYTDKLIF. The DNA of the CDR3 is TGTGCCTGTGACGACAGGGTTGGGGGACAGTACACCGATAAACTCATCTTT.

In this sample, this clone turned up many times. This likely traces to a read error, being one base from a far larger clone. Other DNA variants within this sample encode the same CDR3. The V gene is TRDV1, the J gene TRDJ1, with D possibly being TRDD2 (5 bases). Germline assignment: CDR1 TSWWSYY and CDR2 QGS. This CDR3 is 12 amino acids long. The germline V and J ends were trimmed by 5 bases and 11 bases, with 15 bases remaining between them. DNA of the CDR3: TGTGCTCTTGGGATGTTTCCTTTTAAGCTCATCTTT. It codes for CALGMFPFKLIF.

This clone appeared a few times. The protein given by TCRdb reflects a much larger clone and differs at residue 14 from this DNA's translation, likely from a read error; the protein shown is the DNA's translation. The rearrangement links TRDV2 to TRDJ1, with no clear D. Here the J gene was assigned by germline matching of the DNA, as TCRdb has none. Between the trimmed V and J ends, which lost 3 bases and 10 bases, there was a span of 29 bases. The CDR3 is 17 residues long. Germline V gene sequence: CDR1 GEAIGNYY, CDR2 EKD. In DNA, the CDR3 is TGTGCCTGTGACTGGAGGCTGGAGGCCCCGAGCCAGACTAGACTCATCTTT. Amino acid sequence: CACDWRLEAPSQTRLIF.

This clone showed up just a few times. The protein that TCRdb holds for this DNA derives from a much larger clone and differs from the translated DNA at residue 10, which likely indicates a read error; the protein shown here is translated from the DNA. In DNA, the CDR3 is TGTGCTCTTGGGGAACGGCTGGGGGATACGAGCACCGATAAACTCATCTTT. It codes for CALGERLGDTSTDKLIF. The chain carries TRDV1 and TRDJ1, with TRDD3 matching over 12 bases. Germline values: CDR1 TSWWSYY, CDR2 QGS. With 1 base clipped from V and 1 base from J, the junction kept 4 bases outside the gene matches. This CDR3 comprises 17 residues.

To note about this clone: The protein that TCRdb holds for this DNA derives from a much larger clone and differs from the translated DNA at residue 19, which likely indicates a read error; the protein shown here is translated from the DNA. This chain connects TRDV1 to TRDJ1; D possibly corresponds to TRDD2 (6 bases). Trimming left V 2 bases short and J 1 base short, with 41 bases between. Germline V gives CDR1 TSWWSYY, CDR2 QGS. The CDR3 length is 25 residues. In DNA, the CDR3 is TGTGCTCTTGGGGAAAGTACTGAACAGGCTACGTCCTACCCTCACTGGTATATGAGCACCGATAAACTCATCTTT. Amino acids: CALGESTEQATSYPHWYMSTDKLIF.

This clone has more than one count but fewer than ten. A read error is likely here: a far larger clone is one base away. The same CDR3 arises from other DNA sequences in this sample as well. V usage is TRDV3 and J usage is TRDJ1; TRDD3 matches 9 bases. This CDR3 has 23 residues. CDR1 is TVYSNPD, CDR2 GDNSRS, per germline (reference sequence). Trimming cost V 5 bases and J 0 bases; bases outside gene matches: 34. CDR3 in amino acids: CAPHFDDSFHKVLGDGYTDKLIF. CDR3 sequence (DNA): TGTGCCCCGCATTTTGACGATTCCTTCCATAAGGTACTGGGGGACGGGTACACCGATAAACTCATCTTT. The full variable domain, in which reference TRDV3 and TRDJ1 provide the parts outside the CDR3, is CDKVTQSSPDQTVASGSEVVLLCTYDTVYSNPDLFWYRIRPDYSFQFVFYGDNSRSEGADFTQGRFSVKHILTQKAFHLVISPVRTEDSATYYCAPHFDDSFHKVLGDGYTDKLIFGKGTRVTVEP.

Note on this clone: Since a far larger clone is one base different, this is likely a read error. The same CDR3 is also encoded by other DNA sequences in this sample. The CDR3 DNA reads TGCGCTCTTGGGGAAATTTCTACGTCCTACTGGGGGATACCACCGTACACCGATAAACTCATCTTT. Its translation: CALGEISTSYWGIPPYTDKLIF. The genes are TRDV1 and TRDJ1; 12 nucleotides match TRDD3. TCRdb records no J gene; here it was assigned by comparing the DNA to germline. The germline V gene encodes CDR1 TSWWSYY and CDR2 QGS. This CDR3 has 22 residues.

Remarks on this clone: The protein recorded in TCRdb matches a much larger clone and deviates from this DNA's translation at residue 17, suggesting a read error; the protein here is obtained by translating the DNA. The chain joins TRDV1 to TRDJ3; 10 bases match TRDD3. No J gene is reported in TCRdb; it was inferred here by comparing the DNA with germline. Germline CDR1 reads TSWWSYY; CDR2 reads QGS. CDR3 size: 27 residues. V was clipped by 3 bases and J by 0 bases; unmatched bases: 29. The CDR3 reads CALGDRSPRGGGYRDLRYSWDTRQMFF. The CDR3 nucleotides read TGTGCTCTTGGGGACCGTTCCCCCCGTGGTGGGGGATACCGAGACCTCCGCTACTCCTGGGACACCCGACAGATGTTTTTC.

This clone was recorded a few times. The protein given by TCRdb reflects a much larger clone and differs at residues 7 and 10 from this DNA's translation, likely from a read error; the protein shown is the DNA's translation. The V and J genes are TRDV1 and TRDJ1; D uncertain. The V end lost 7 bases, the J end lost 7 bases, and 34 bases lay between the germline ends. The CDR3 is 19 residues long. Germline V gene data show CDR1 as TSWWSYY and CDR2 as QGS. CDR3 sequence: CALASARRLRAPPAGKLIF. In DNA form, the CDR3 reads TGTGCTCTTGCGTCAGCACGCCGTCTCAGGGCCCCTCCTGCGGGTAAACTCATCTTT.

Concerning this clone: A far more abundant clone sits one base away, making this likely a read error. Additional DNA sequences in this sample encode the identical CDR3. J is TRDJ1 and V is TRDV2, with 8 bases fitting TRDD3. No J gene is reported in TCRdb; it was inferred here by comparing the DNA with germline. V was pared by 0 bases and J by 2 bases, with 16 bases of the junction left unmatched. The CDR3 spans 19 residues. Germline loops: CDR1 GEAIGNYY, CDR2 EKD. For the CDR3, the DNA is TGTGCCTGTGACACCGGCTCCTTACTGGGGGCCTCTCTGACCGATAAACTCATCTTT. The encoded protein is CACDTGSLLGASLTDKLIF.

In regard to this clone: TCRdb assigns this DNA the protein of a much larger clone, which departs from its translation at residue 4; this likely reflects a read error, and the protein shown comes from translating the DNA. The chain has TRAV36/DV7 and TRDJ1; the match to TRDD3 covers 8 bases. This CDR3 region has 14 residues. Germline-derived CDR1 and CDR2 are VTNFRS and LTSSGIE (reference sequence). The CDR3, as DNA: TGTGCCCCTTGCTGGGGGAAGTACACCGATAAACTCATCTTT. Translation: CAPCWGKYTDKLIF.

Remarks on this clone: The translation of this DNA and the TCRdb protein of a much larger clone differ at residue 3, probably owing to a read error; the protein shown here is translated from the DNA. CDR3 amino acids: CARDTRKTFGGSGDKLIF. Here the CDR3 DNA reads TGTGCCCGTGACACCCGTAAAACTTTTGGGGGATCCGGCGATAAACTCATCTTT. J is TRDJ1 and V is TRDV2, with TRDD3 matching over 8 bases. TCRdb gives no J gene; it was assigned here by matching the DNA to germline. The CDR3 is 18 amino acids. CDR1 and CDR2 (germline): GEAIGNYY, EKD.

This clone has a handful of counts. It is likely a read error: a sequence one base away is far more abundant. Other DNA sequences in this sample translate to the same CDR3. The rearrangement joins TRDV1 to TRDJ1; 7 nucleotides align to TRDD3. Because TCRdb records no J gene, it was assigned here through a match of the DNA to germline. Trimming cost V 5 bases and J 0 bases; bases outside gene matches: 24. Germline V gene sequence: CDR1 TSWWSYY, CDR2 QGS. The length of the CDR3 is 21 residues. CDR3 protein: CALGLKVSRPGDRRYTDKLIF. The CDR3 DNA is TGTGCTCTTGGGCTAAAGGTCTCTCGTCCTGGGGATAGACGGTACACCGATAAACTCATCTTT.

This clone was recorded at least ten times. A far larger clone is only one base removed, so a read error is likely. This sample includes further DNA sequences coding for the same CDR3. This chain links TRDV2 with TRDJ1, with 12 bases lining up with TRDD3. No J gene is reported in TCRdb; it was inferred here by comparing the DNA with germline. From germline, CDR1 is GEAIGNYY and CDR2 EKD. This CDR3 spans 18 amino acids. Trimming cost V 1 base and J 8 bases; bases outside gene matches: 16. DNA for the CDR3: TGTGCCTGTGACACTTCTCCGGTCTGGGGGATACGCAGCGACAAACTCATCTTT. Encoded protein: CACDTSPVWGIRSDKLIF.